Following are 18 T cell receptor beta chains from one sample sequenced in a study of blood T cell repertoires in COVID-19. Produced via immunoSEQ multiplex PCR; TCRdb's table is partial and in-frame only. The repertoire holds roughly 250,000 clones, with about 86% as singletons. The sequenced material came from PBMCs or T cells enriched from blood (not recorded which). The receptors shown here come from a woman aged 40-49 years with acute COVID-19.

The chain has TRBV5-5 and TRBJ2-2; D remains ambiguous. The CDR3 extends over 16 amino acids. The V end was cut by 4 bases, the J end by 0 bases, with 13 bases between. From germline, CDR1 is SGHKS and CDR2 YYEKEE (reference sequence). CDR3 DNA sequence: TGTGCCAGCAGCCCCGTAGACAAGGCGAACACCGGGGAGCTGTTTTTT. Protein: CASSPVDKANTGELFF.

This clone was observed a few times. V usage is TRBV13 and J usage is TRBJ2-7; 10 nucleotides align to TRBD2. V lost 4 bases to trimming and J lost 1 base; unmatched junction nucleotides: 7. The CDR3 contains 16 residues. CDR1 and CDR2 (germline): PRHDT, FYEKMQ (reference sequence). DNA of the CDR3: TGTGCCAGCAGCTCCTCAAGCGGGAGGGGATCCTACGAGCAGTACTTC. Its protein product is CASSSSSGRGSYEQYF.

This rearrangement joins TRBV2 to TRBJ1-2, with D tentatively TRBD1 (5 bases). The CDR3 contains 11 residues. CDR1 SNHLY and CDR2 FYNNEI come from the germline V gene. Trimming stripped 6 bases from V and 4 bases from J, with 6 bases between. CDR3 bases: TGTGCCAGCAGGCAGGGCTATGGCTACACCTTC. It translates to CASRQGYGYTF. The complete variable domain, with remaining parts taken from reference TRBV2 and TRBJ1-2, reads EPEVTQTPSHQVTQMGQEVILRCVPISNHLYFYWYRQILGQKVEFLVSFYNNEISEKSEIFDDQFSVERPDGSNFTLKIRSTKLEDSAMYFCASRQGYGYTFGSGTRLTVV.

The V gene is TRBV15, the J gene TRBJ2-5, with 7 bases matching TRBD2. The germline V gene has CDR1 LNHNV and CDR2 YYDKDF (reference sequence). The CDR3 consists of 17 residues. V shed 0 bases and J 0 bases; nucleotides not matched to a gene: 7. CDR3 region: CATSRDLASGDQETQYF. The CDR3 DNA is TGTGCCACCAGCAGAGATTTGGCTAGCGGAGACCAAGAGACCCAGTACTTC.

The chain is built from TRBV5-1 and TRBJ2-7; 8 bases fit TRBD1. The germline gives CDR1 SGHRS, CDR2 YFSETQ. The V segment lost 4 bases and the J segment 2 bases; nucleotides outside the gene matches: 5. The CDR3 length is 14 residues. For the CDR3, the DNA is TGCGCCAGCAGCGCGGGACAGGCTGCCTACGAGCAGTACTTC. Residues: CASSAGQAAYEQYF.

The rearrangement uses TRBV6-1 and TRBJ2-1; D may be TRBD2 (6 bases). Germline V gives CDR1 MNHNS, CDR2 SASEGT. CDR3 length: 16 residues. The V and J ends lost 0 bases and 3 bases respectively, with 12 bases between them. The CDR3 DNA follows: TGTGCCAGCAGTGAAGCTATAGGGGAGGACTACAATGAGCAGTTCTTC. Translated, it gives CASSEAIGEDYNEQFF.

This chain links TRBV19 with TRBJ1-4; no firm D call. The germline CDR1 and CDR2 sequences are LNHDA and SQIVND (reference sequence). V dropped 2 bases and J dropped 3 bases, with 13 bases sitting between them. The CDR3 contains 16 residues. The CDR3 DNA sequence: TGTGCCAGTAGTATAAGAAGTGATAGTTCTAATGAAAAACTGTTTTTT. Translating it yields CASSIRSDSSNEKLFF.

CDR3 region: CASSQDWDTDSYNEQFF. CDR3 bases: TGTGCCAGCAGCCAAGATTGGGACACGGACTCCTACAATGAGCAGTTCTTC. The rearrangement uses TRBV3-1 (or the pseudogene TRBV3-2) and TRBJ2-1; D perhaps matches TRBD1 (6 bases). The length of the CDR3 is 17 residues. Per germline, CDR1 LGHDT and CDR2 YNNKEL (reference sequence). The V end lost 0 bases, the J end lost 0 bases, and 12 bases lay between the germline ends.

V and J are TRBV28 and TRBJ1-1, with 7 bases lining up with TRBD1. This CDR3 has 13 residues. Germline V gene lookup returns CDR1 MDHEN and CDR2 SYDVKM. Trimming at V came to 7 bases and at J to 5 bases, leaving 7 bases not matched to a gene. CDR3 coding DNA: TGTGCCAGCAAGACGGACAGGAAGACTGAAGCTTTCTTT. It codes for CASKTDRKTEAFF.

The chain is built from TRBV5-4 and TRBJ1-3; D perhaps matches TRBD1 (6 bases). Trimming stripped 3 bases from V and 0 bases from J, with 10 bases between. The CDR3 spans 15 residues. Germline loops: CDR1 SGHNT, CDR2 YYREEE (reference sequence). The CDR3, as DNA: TGTGCCAGCAGCTCGGGACAAGACTCTGGAAACACCATATATTTT. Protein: CASSSGQDSGNTIYF.

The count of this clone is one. The CDR3 is CASSAIGTGEQYF. CDR3 bases: TGTGCCAGCAGCGCTATTGGGACAGGGGAGCAGTATTTT. The J gene is TRBJ2-3, the V gene TRBV9, with 10 positions matching TRBD1. V was clipped by 3 bases and J by 11 bases; unmatched bases: 6. The germline V gene encodes CDR1 SGDLS and CDR2 YYNGEE. The CDR3 consists of 13 residues.

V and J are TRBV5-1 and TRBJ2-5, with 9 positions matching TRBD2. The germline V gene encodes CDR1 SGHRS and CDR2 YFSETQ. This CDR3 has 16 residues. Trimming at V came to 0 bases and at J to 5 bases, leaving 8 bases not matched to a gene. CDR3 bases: TGCGCCAGCAGCTTGGAGGCGGCGGGAGGGGGGGAGACCCAGTACTTC. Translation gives CASSLEAAGGGETQYF.

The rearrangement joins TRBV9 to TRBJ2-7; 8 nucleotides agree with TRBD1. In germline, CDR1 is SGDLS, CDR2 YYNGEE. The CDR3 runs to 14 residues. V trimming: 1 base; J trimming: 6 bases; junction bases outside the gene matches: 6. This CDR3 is CASSVPGQAPEQYF. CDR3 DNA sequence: TGTGCCAGCAGCGTACCGGGACAGGCCCCCGAGCAGTACTTC.

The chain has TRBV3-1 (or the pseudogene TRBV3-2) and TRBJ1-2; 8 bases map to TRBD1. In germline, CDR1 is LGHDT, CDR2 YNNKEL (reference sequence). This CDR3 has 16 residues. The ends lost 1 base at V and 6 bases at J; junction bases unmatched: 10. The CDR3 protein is CASSQASPRGLNGYTF. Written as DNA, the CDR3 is TGTGCCAGCAGCCAAGCTTCACCCAGGGGGCTTAATGGCTACACCTTC.

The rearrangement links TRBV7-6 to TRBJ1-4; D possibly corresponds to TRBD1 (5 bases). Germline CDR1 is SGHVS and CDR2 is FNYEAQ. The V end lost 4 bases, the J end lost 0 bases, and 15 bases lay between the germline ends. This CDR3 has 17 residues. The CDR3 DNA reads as TGTGCCAGCAGCTCAGGACACAAGCCTGCAACTAATGAAAAACTGTTTTTT. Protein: CASSSGHKPATNEKLFF.

Here the CDR3 reads CASIGGLAGTGELFF. CDR3 nucleotide sequence: TGTGCCAGTATAGGGGGACTAGCGGGGACCGGGGAGCTGTTTTTT. The chain employs TRBV19 and TRBJ2-2; TRBD2 aligns across 13 bases. This CDR3 comprises 15 residues. V was pared by 7 bases and J by 5 bases, with 4 bases of the junction left unmatched. Looked up from germline, CDR1 is LNHDA and CDR2 is SQIVND (reference sequence).

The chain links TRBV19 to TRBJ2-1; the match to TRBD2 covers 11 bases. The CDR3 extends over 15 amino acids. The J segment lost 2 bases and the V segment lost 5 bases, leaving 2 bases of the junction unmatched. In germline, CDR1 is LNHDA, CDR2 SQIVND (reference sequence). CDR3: CASSPTSGTYNEQFF. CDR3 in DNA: TGTGCCAGTAGTCCGACTAGCGGGACCTACAATGAGCAGTTCTTC.

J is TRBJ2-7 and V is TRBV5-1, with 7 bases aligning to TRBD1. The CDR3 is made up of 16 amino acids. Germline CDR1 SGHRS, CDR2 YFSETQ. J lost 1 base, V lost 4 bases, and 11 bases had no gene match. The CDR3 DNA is TGCGCCAGCAGCCCAATGGGACAGAAAGAATCCTACGAGCAGTACTTC. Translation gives CASSPMGQKESYEQYF.